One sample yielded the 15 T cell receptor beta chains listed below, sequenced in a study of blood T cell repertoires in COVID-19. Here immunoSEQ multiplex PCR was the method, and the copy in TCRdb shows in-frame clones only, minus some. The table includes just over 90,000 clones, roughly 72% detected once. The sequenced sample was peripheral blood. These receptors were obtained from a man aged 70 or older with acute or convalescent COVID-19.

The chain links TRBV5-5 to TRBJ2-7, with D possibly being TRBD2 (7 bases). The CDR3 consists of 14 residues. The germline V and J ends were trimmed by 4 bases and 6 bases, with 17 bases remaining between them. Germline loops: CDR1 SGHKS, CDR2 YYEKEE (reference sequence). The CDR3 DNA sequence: TGTGCCAGCAGCCAACAGGGAGGGGTGGGCGAGCAGTACGTC. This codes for CASSQQGGVGEQYV.

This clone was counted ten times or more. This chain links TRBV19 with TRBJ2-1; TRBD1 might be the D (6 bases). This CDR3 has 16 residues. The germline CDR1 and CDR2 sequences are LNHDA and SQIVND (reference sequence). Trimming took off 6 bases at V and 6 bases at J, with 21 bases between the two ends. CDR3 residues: CASSYRLGGPFNEQFF. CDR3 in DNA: TGTGCCAGTAGCTACCGTCTAGGGGGTCCCTTCAATGAGCAGTTCTTC. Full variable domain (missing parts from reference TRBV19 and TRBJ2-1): DGGITQSPKYLFRKEGQNVTLSCEQNLNHDAMYWYRQDPGQGLRLIYYSQIVNDFQKGDIAEGYSVSREKKESFPLTVTSAQKNPTAFYLCASSYRLGGPFNEQFFGPGTRLTVL.

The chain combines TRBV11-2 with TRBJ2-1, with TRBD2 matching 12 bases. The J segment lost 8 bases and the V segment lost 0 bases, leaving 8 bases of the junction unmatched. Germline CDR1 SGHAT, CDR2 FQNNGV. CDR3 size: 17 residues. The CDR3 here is CASSLDNLAGGRYEQFF. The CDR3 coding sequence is TGTGCCAGCAGCTTAGATAACCTAGCGGGAGGGCGGTATGAGCAGTTCTTC.

The CDR3 loop is CASSISRNYGYTF. As DNA, the CDR3 is TGTGCCAGTAGTATTAGCCGGAACTATGGCTACACCTTC. The chain carries TRBV19 and TRBJ1-2; D is undetermined. This CDR3 is built from 13 residues. From germline, CDR1 is LNHDA and CDR2 SQIVND (reference sequence). Trimming removed 3 bases from V and 2 bases from J, with 7 bases in between.

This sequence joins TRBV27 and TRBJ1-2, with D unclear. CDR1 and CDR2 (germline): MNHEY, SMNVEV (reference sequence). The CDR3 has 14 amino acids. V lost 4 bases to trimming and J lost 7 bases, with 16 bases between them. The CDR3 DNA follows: TGTGCCAGCAGTTCCCCGGGAAGGGTAGGTGGCTACACCTTC. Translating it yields CASSSPGRVGGYTF.

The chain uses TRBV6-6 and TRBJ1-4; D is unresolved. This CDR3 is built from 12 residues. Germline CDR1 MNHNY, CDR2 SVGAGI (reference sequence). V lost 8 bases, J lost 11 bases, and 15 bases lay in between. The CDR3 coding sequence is TGTGCCAGCGGATCCACGGAGTCGAAACTGTTTTTT. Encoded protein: CASGSTESKLFF.

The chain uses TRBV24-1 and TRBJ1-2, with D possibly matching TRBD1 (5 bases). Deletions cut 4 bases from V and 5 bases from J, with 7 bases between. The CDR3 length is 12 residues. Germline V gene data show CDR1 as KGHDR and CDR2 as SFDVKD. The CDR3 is CATSETDYGYTF. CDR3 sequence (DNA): TGTGCCACCAGTGAGACAGATTATGGCTACACCTTC.

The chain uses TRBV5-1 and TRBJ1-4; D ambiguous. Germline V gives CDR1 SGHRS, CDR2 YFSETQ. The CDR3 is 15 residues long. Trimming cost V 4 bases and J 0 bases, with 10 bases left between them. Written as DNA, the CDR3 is TGCGCCAGCAGCACCACACCTGCAACTAATGAAAAACTGTTTTTT. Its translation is CASSTTPATNEKLFF.

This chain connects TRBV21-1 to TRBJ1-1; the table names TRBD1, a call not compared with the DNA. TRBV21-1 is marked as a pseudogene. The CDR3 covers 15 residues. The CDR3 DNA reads TGTGCCAGCAGCAAAGCTGCGGACATGAACACTGAAGCTTTCTTT. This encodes CASSKAADMNTEAFF.

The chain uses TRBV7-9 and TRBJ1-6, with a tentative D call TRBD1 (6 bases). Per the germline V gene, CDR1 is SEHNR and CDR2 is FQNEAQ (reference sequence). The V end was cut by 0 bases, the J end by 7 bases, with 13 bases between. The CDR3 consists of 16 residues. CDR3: CASSLAGAGENSPLHF. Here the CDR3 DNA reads TGTGCCAGCAGCTTAGCGGGGGCAGGGGAAAATTCACCCCTCCACTTT.

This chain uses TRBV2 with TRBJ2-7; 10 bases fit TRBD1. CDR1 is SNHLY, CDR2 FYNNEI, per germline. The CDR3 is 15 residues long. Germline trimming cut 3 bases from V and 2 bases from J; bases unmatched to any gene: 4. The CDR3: CASSEEGTGAYEQYF. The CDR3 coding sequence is TGTGCCAGCAGTGAGGAGGGGACAGGGGCCTACGAGCAGTACTTC.

The CDR3 sequence is CASSEVRFYGQPTEAFF. Here the CDR3 DNA reads TGTGCCAGCAGTGAAGTACGTTTTTACGGACAGCCCACTGAAGCTTTCTTT. The J gene is TRBJ1-1, the V gene TRBV6-1, with D possibly TRBD1 on 6 matching bases. V shed 1 base and J shed 4 bases, with 19 bases lying between them. CDR3 length equals 17 residues. Germline CDR1 and CDR2: MNHNS and SASEGT.

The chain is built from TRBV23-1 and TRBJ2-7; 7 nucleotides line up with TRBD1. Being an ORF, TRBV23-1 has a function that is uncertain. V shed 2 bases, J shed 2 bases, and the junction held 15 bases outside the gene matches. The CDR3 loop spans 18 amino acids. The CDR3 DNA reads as TGCGCCAGCAGTCAACTTGGTGCAGGGGGAGAAAGACCCTACGAGCAGTACTTC. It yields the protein CASSQLGAGGERPYEQYF.

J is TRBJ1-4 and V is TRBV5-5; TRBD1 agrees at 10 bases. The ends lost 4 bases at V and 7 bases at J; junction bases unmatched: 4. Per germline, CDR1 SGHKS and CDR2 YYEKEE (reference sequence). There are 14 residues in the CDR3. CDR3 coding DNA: TGTGCCAGCAGCAGGGACAGGGGAGGTGAAAAACTGTTTTTT. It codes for CASSRDRGGEKLFF. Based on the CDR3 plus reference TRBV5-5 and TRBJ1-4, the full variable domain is DAGVTQSPTHLIKTRGQQVTLRCSPISGHKSVSWYQQVLGQGPQFIFQYYEKEERGRGNFPDRFSARQFPNYSSELNVNALLLGDSALYLCASSRDRGGEKLFFGSGTQLSVL.

CDR3 loop: CASSEGQGALETQYF. DNA of the CDR3: TGCGCCAGCAGCGAAGGACAGGGGGCTTTGGAGACCCAGTACTTC. The J gene is TRBJ2-5, the V gene TRBV5-1; 11 bases line up with TRBD1. V gave up 4 bases and J gave up 5 bases; unmatched junction bases: 7. The length of the CDR3 is 15 residues. Germline CDR1 and CDR2: SGHRS and YFSETQ.